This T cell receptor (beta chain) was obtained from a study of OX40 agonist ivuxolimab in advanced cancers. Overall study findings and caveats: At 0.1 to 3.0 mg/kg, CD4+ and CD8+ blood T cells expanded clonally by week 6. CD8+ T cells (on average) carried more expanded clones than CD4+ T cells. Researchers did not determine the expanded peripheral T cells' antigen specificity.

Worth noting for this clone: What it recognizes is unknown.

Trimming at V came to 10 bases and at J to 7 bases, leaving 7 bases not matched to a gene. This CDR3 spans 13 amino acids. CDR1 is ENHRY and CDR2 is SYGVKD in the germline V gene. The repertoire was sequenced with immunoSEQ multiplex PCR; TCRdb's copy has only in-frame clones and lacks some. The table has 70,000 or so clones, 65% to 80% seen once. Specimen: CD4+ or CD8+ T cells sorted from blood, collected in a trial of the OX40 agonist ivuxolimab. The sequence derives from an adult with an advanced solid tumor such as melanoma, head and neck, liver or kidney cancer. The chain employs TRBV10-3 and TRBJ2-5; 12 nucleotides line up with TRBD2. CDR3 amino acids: CATGLAGTVTQYF. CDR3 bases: TGTGCCACAGGACTAGCGGGAACTGTGACCCAGTACTTC.